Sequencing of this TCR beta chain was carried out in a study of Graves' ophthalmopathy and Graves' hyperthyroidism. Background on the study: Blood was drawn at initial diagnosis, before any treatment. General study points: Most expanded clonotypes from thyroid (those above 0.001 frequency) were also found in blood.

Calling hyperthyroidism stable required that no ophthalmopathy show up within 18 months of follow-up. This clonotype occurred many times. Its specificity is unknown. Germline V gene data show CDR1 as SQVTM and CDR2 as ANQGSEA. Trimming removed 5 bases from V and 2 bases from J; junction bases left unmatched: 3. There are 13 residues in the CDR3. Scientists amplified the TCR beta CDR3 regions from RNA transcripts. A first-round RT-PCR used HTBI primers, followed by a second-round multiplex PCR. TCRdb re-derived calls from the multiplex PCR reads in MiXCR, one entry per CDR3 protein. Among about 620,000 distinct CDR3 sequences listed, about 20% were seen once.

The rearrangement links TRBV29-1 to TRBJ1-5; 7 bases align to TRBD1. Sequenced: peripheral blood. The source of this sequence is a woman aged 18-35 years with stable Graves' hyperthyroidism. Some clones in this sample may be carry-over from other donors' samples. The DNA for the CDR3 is TGCAGCGTTACAGGGGCGGGCAATCAGCCCCAGCATTTT. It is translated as CSVTGAGNQPQHF.